One sample yielded the 17 T cell receptor beta chains listed below, sequenced in a study of preoperative IRX-2 immunotherapy in early breast cancer. The treatment was: preoperative locoregional IRX-2 cytokine immunotherapy. Repertoires were generated with immunoSEQ multiplex PCR, while TCRdb's copy carries only in-frame clones and drops some. The profile shows approximately 34,000 clones, 90% to 95% of them singletons. This specimen was acquired from a patient treated with IRX-2 immunotherapy. The source is a human donor with breast cancer.

This chain connects TRBV5-1 to TRBJ2-1; 8 bases align to TRBD2. Germline-derived CDR1 and CDR2 are SGHRS and YFSETQ. The CDR3 has 15 residues. The J segment lost 5 bases and the V segment lost 1 base, leaving 5 bases of the junction unmatched. CDR3 region: CASSLPSAGDNEQFF. CDR3 nucleotide sequence: TGCGCCAGCAGCTTGCCCTCAGCGGGAGACAATGAGCAGTTCTTC. The variable domain in full, with the rest retrieved from reference TRBV5-1 and TRBJ2-1, is KAGVTQTPRYLIKTRGQQVTLSCSPISGHRSVSWYQQTPGQGLQFLFEYFSETQRNKGNFPGRFSGRQFSNSRSEMNVSTLELGDSALYLCASSLPSAGDNEQFFGPGTRLTVL.

The chain combines TRBV19 with TRBJ1-6; maybe TRBD1 (5 bases). There are 14 residues in the CDR3. V dropped 6 bases and J dropped 8 bases, with 14 bases sitting between them. Germline V gene data show CDR1 as LNHDA and CDR2 as SQIVND (reference sequence). The CDR3, as DNA: TGTGCCAGTAGACCCCGGGACCGGGATTCACCCCTCCACTTT. Residues: CASRPRDRDSPLHF.

The rearrangement links TRBV15 to TRBJ2-3; 8 nucleotides align to TRBD1. This CDR3 has 16 residues. Germline assignment: CDR1 LNHNV and CDR2 YYDKDF (reference sequence). With 0 bases clipped from V and 4 bases from J, the junction kept 6 bases outside the gene matches. The CDR3 here is CATSRDLTGGADTQYF. CDR3 coding DNA: TGTGCCACCAGCAGAGATTTAACAGGGGGTGCAGATACGCAGTATTTT.

This clone was detected a few times. Here the CDR3 reads CASREGLAGGYEQYF. CDR3 coding DNA: TGTGCCAGCAGGGAGGGACTAGCGGGGGGCTACGAGCAGTACTTC. This chain links TRBV5-4 with TRBJ2-7, with 15 positions matching TRBD2. Trimming removed 5 bases from V and 3 bases from J; junction bases left unmatched: 3. Germline V gene sequence: CDR1 SGHNT, CDR2 YYREEE (reference sequence). CDR3 length equals 15 residues.

The V and J genes are TRBV29-1 and TRBJ2-7, with a weak D call TRBD1 (5 bases). Trimming removed 7 bases from V and 4 bases from J, with 23 bases in between. Germline CDR1 and CDR2: SQVTM and ANQGSEA. This CDR3 comprises 15 residues. The CDR3 protein is CSARKGGAPQYEQYF. CDR3 DNA: TGCAGCGCAAGGAAAGGTGGGGCGCCTCAATACGAGCAGTACTTC.

The rearrangement links TRBV6-5 to TRBJ1-5; no definite D call. This CDR3 has 14 residues. The germline gives CDR1 MNHEY, CDR2 SVGAGI. V lost 4 bases and J lost 0, with 7 bases in between. CDR3 DNA: TGTGCCAGCAGTTTTTTGGGTAGCAATCAGCCCCAGCATTTT. Translated, it gives CASSFLGSNQPQHF.

V usage is TRBV18 and J usage is TRBJ1-5; D unclear. CDR3 length equals 14 residues. Trimming took off 2 bases at V and 4 bases at J, with 9 bases between the two ends. Germline loops: CDR1 KGHSH, CDR2 LQKENI. The DNA of the CDR3 is TGTGCCAGCTCACCAAAGGACCGAAATCAGCCCCAGCATTTT. Amino acid sequence: CASSPKDRNQPQHF.

The chain carries TRBV27 and TRBJ2-3, with TRBD1 matching 7 bases. Germline V CDR1 and CDR2: MNHEY, SMNVEV (reference sequence). The CDR3 has 14 amino acids. Germline trimming cut 5 bases from V and 5 bases from J; bases unmatched to any gene: 7. The CDR3 bases are TGTGCCAGCAGTCCACGGACAGGCAGAGATACGCAGTATTTT. Residues: CASSPRTGRDTQYF.

This chain links TRBV21-1 with TRBJ1-1. TRBV21-1 constitutes a pseudogene. This CDR3 comprises 15 residues. The DNA for the CDR3 is TGTGCCAGCAGGATGGATCTTGTTGTAAGGACTGAAGCTTTCTTT. Amino acids: CASRMDLVVRTEAFF.

This chain joins TRBV9 and TRBJ2-5; D may be TRBD1 or TRBD2 (6 bases each). Trimming left V 6 bases short and J 5 bases short, with 17 bases between. CDR3 length equals 14 residues. Germline values: CDR1 SGDLS, CDR2 YYNGEE. The CDR3 protein is CASNVGGAGETQYF. The CDR3 coding sequence is TGTGCCAGCAACGTTGGGGGCGCGGGGGAGACCCAGTACTTC.

This chain connects TRBV9 to TRBJ2-5, with 9 bases fitting TRBD2. The CDR3 contains 17 residues. Trimming removed 0 bases from V and 1 base from J; junction bases left unmatched: 7. The germline V gene has CDR1 SGDLS and CDR2 YYNGEE. The CDR3 region is CASSVGGVAGVQETQYF. CDR3 in DNA: TGTGCCAGCAGCGTAGGAGGGGTAGCGGGGGTCCAAGAGACCCAGTACTTC.

V and J are TRBV7-9 and TRBJ2-2; tentatively, D is TRBD1 or TRBD2 (5 bases each). Trimming left V 5 bases short and J 1 base short, with 11 bases between. Germline V gene sequence: CDR1 SEHNR, CDR2 FQNEAQ (reference sequence). The CDR3 has 15 amino acids. The CDR3 region is CASSPVRGNTGELFF. The CDR3 coding sequence is TGTGCCAGCAGCCCGGTGAGGGGGAACACCGGGGAGCTGTTTTTT.

The gene calls are TRBV29-1 and TRBJ1-2; D ambiguous. V lost 4 bases and J 1 base, leaving 10 bases between the germline ends. The CDR3 is 13 residues long. The V gene's germline CDR1 is SQVTM and CDR2 ANQGSEA. The CDR3 here is CSVVPESNYGYTF. The CDR3 bases are TGCAGCGTTGTTCCGGAAAGTAACTATGGCTACACCTTC. Full variable domain (missing parts from reference TRBV29-1 and TRBJ1-2): SAVISQKPSRDICQRGTSLTIQCQVDSQVTMMFWYRQQPGQSLTLIATANQGSEATYESGFVIDKFPISRPNLTFSTLTVSNMSPEDSSIYLCSVVPESNYGYTFGSGTRLTVV.

Only one count was recorded for this clone. The V call is TRBV18, the J call TRBJ2-3; D not resolved. V lost 3 bases and J 2 bases, leaving 9 bases between the germline ends. The CDR3 extends over 14 amino acids. Germline V gives CDR1 KGHSH, CDR2 LQKENI. CDR3 nucleotides: TGTGCCAGCTCACCGGGCGGCACCACAGATACGCAGTATTTT. Translated, it gives CASSPGGTTDTQYF.

The V call is TRBV19, the J call TRBJ2-1; 7 nucleotides agree with TRBD1. V was pared by 6 bases and J by 0 bases, with 11 bases of the junction left unmatched. Germline V gene sequence: CDR1 LNHDA, CDR2 SQIVND (reference sequence). CDR3 size: 17 residues. The CDR3 loop is CASSSLQGRSSYNEQFF. CDR3 nucleotide sequence: TGTGCCAGTAGCTCTCTACAGGGGCGAAGCTCCTACAATGAGCAGTTCTTC. Drawing the rest from reference TRBV19 and TRBJ2-1, the complete variable domain is DGGITQSPKYLFRKEGQNVTLSCEQNLNHDAMYWYRQDPGQGLRLIYYSQIVNDFQKGDIAEGYSVSREKKESFPLTVTSAQKNPTAFYLCASSSLQGRSSYNEQFFGPGTRLTVL.

This clone occurred once. The chain has TRBV7-2 and TRBJ2-2; 7 bases align to TRBD2. V lost 5 bases, J lost 0 bases, and 3 bases stayed unmatched. The CDR3 runs to 15 residues. Germline V gives CDR1 SGHTA, CDR2 FQGNSA. Written as DNA, the CDR3 is TGTGCCAGCAGCCGAGCGGGGACGAACACCGGGGAGCTGTTTTTT. This translates into CASSRAGTNTGELFF.

This clone occurred once. The rearrangement uses TRBV11-3 and TRBJ2-5, with D perhaps given as TRBD1 or TRBD2 (5 bases each). Trimming removed 4 bases from V and 4 bases from J, with 19 bases in between. The V gene's germline CDR1 is SGHNT and CDR2 YENEEA. The CDR3 totals 16 residues. The CDR3 nucleotides read TGTGCCAGCAGCTCACCTCGAGGGGCTGGAGGAGAGACCCAGTACTTC. Protein: CASSSPRGAGGETQYF.